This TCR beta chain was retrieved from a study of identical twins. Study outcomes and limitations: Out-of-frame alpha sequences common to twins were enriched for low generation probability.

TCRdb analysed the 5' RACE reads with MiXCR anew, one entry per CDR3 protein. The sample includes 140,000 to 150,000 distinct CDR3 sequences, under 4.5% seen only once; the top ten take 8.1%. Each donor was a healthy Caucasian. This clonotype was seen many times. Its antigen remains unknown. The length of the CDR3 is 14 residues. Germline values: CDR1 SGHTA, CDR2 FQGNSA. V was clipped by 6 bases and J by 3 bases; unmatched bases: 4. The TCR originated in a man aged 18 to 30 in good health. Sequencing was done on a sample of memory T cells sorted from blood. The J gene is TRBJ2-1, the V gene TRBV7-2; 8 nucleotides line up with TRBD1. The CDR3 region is CASSIGTGYNEQFF. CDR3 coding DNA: TGTGCCAGCAGTATCGGGACAGGCTACAATGAGCAGTTCTTC.